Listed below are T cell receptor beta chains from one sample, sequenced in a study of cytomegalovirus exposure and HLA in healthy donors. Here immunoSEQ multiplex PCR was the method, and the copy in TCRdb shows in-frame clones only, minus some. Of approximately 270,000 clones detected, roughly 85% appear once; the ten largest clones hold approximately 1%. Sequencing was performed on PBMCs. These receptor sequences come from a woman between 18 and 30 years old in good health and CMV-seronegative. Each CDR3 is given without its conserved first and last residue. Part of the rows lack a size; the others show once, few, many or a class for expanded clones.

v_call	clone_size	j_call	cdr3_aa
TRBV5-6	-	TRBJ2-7	ASSLAFSVLSYEQY
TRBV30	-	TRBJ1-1	AWSERTGSEAF
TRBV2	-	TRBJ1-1	ASRAGYQNTEAF
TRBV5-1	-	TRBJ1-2	ASSLSLGAGNANYGYT
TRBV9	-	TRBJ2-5	ASSVVEGLETQY
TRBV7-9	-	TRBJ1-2	ASSQPGQGAAGYT
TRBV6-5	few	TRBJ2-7	ASGRTRLDYEQY
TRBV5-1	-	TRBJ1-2	ASSLGRGINYGYT
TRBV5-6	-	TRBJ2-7	ASSPGQGTGEQY
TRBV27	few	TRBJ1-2	ASSFLGGGDGYT
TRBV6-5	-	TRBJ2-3	ASGGTSGITDTQY
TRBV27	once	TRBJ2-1	ASSGTGLAGGRSYNEQF
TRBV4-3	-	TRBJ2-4	ASSQDPQGGKNIQY
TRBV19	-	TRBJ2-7	ASSMREGFYEQY
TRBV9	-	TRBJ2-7	ASSPTTGEYHEQY
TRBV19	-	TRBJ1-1	ASSRKTGDNTEAF
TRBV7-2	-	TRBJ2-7	ASSLQGWEQY
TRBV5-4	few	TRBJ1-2	ASSTGYYGYT
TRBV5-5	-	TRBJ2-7	ASSRPSYLSYEQY
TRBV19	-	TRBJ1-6	ASSIPALQGARTPLH
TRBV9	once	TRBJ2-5	ASSVGRAGETQY
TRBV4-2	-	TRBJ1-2	ASSQELVVGGTVYGYT
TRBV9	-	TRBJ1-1	ASSSGGLSEAF
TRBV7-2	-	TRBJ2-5	ASSRRGLAGGYETQY
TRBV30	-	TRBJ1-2	AWKRGAYYGYT
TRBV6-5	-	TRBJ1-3	ASSSGTQRNTIY
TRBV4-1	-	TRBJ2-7	ASSQGLGGGEYEQY
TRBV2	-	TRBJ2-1	ASSPGTSNGEQF
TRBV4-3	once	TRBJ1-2	ASSRTANYGYT
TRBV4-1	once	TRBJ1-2	ASSQDPYGYT
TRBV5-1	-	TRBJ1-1	ASGLSSSMATEAF
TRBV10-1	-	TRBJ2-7	ASSEPGQGPYEQY
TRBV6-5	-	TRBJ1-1	ASRRSVSGDEAF
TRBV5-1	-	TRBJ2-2	ASSFPSNTGELF
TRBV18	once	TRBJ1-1	ASSPRAGDMNTEAF
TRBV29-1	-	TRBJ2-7	SVEEKGDEQY
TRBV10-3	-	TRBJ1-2	AITPSDRGLRGYT
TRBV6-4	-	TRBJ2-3	ASSAGRAPDTQY
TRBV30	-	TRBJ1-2	AWSGTNYGYT
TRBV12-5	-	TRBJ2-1	ASGLYAYNEQF
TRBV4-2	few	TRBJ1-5	ASSQHLGQASQPQH
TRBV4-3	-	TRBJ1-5	ASSQDNRKSQPQH